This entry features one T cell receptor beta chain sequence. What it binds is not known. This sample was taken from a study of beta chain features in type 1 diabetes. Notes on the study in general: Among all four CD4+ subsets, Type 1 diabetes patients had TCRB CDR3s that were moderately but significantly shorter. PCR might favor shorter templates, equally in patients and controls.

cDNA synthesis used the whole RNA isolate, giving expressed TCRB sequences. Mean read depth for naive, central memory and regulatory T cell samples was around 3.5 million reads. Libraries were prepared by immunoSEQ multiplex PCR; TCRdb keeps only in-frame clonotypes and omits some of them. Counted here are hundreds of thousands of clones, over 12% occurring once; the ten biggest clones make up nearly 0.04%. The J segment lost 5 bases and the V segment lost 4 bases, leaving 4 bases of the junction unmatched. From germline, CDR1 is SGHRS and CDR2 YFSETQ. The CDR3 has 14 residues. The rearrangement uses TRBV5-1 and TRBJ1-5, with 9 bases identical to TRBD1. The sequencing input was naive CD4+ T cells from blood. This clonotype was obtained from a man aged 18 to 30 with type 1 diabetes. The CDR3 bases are TGCGCCAGCAGCACTGGGACAGGGCATCAGCCCCAGCATTTT. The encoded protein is CASSTGTGHQPQHF.